This TCR beta chain stems from a study of blood T cell repertoires in COVID-19. On the study more broadly: Some COVID-19 samples were acute and others convalescent; all came from the United States, Italy and Spain. T cells, B-cell-depleted T cells, or PBMCs provided the cDNA or gDNA that served as material.

Seattle cases were enrolled at active infection and followed longitudinally. The ends were cut back, 3 bases at V and 4 bases at J, with 10 bases in the middle. The CDR3 runs 13 residues. CDR1 and CDR2 from the germline V gene are SGHRS and YFSETQ. Original processing methods: Estimates of nucleated cell counts were drawn from the amplification of reference gene primers. Measured with immunoSEQ multiplex PCR; TCRdb has only the in-frame clones, and not every one. V and J calls and clone size are given by that table; D and trimming were obtained from the DNA. The sample comprises roughly 45,000 clones, more than 80% of which are singletons, and around 1% rests with the top ten. This clone was recorded only once.

This TCR was recovered from a man aged 55 to 69 with COVID-19, enrolled during active disease. Sequencing used peripheral blood. The chain joins TRBV5-1 to TRBJ1-1, with D perhaps matching TRBD1 (6 bases). The CDR3 region is CASSSDRLTEAFF. CDR3 sequence (DNA): TGCGCCAGCAGCTCCGACAGGCTCACTGAAGCTTTCTTT.